The 2 T cell receptor beta chains below were found in one sample sequenced in a study of early T cells in non-severe SARS-CoV-2 infection. In TCRdb, the 5' RACE reads were re-called with MiXCR into one record per CDR3 protein. The sample includes 50,000 to 65,000 distinct CDR3 sequences, around 8.3% of them seen just once. The starting material was whole blood, obtained at baseline. All receptors come from an adult who was a healthcare worker with PCR-confirmed SARS-CoV-2 infection or an uninfected control (not recorded which).

The rearrangement joins TRBV12-3 or TRBV12-4 to TRBJ1-5, with 10 bases fitting TRBD1. This CDR3 is built from 16 residues. V gave up 5 bases and J gave up 1 base; unmatched junction bases: 5. The CDR3 region is CASSDRGRGSNQPQHF. The CDR3 DNA reads as TGTGCCAGCAGTGACAGGGGGCGCGGGAGCAATCAGCCCCAGCATTTT.

The chain carries TRBV4-1 and TRBJ2-3; a weak D match, TRBD2 (6 bases). V gave up 1 base and J gave up 2 bases, with 28 bases separating them. The CDR3 sequence is 21 residues long. CDR1 is MGHRA, CDR2 YSYEKL, per germline. The CDR3 spells CASSQATTLKKGGTHTDTQYF. The CDR3 DNA follows: TGCGCCAGCAGCCAAGCAACTACTCTCAAGAAAGGAGGGACCCACACAGATACGCAGTATTTT.